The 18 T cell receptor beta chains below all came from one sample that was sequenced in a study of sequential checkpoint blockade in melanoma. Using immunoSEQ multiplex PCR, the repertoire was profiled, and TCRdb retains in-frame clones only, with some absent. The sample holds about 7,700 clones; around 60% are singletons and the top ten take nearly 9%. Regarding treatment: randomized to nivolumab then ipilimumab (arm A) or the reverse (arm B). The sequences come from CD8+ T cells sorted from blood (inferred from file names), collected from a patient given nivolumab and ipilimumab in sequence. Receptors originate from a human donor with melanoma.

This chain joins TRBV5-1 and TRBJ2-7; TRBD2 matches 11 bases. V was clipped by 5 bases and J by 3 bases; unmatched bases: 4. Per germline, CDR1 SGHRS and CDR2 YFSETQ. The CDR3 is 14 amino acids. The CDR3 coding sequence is TGCGCCAGCAGTTTGACTAGCGGGAACTACGAGCAGTACTTC. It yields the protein CASSLTSGNYEQYF. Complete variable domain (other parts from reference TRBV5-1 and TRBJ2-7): KAGVTQTPRYLIKTRGQQVTLSCSPISGHRSVSWYQQTPGQGLQFLFEYFSETQRNKGNFPGRFSGRQFSNSRSEMNVSTLELGDSALYLCASSLTSGNYEQYFGPGTRLTVT.

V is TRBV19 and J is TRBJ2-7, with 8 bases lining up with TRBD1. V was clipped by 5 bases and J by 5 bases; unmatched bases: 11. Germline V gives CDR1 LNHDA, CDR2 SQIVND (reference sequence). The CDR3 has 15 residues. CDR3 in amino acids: CASSPPDRADHEQYF. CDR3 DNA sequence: TGTGCCAGTAGTCCCCCGGACAGGGCGGACCACGAGCAGTACTTC.

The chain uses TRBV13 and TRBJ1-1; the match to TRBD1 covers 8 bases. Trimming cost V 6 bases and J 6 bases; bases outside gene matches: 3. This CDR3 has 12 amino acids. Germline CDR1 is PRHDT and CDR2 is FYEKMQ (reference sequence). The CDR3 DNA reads TGTGCCAGCAGGCCAGGGGGCTCTGAAGCTTTCTTT. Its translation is CASRPGGSEAFF.

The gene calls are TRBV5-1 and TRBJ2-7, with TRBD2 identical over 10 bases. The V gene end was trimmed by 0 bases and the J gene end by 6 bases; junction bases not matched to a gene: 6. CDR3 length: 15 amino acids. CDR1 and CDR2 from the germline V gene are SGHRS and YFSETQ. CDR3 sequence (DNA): TGCGCCAGCAGCTTGGTAGCGGGAGGAGTTTTCGAGCAGTACTTC. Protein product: CASSLVAGGVFEQYF.

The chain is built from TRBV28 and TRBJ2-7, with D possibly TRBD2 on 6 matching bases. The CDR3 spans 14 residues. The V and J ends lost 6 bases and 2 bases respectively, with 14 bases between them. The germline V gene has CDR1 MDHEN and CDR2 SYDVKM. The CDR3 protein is CASSTREWPYEQYF. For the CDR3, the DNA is TGTGCCAGCAGCACCCGGGAGTGGCCCTACGAGCAGTACTTC.

This CDR3 is CASSPQAMNTEAFF. The CDR3 region has the DNA TGTGCCAGCAGTCCTCAGGCCATGAACACTGAAGCTTTCTTT. The chain carries TRBV6-6 and TRBJ1-1; D is unresolved. The V end lost 5 bases, the J end lost 0 bases, and 10 bases lay between the germline ends. CDR3 length: 14 residues. CDR1 is MNHNY, CDR2 SVGAGI, per germline (reference sequence).

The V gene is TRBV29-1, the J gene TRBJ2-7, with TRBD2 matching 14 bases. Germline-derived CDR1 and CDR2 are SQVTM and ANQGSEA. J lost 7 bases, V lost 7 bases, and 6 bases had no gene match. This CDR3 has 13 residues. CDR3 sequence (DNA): TGCAGCGGGGGACTAGCGGGAGTGCGGGAGCAGTACTTC. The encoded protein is CSGGLAGVREQYF.

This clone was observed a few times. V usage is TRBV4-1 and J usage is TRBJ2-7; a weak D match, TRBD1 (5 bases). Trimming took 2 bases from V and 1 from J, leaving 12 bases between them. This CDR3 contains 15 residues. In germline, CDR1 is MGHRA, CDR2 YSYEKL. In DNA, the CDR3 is TGCGCCAGCAGCCAACTGGCCCACAGGTCCTACGAGCAGTACTTC. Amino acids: CASSQLAHRSYEQYF.

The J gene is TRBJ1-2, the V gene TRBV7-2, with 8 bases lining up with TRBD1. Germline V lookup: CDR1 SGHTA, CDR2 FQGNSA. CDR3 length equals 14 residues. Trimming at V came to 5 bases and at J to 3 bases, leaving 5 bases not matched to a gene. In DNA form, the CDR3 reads TGTGCCAGCAGCCCTCAGGGGGCTGACTATGGCTACACCTTC. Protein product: CASSPQGADYGYTF.

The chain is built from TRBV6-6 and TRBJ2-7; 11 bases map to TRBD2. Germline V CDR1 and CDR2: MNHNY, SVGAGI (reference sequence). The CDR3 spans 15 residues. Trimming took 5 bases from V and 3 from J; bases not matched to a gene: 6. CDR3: CASSPLAGGHYEQYF. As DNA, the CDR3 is TGTGCCAGCAGTCCCCTAGCGGGAGGCCACTACGAGCAGTACTTC.

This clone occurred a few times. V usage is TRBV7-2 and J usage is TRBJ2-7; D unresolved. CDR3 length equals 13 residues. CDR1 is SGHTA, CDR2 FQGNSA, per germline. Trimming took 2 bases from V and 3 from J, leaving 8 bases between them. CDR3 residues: CASSLPKLYEQYF. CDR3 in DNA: TGTGCCAGCAGCTTACCAAAGCTCTACGAGCAGTACTTC.

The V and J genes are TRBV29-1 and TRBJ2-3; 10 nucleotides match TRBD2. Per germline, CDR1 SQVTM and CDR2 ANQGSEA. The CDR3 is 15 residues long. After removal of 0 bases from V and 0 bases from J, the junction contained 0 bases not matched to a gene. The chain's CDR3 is CSVEETSGSTDTQYF. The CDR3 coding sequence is TGCAGCGTTGAAGAGACTAGCGGGAGCACAGATACGCAGTATTTT.

CDR3 residues: CASSLFSGRVYEQYF. The CDR3, as DNA: TGTGCCAGCAGTTTATTTAGCGGGAGGGTCTACGAGCAGTACTTC. This chain joins TRBV27 and TRBJ2-7; TRBD2 matches at 11 bases. CDR3 length: 15 residues. The J segment lost 3 bases and the V segment lost 1 base, leaving 2 bases of the junction unmatched. Germline lookup yields CDR1 MNHEY and CDR2 SMNVEV (reference sequence).

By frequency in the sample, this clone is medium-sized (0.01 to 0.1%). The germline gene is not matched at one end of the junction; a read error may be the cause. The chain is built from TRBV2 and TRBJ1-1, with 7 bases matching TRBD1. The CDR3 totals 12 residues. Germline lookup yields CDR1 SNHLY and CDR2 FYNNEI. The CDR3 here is CASSYTDREDFF. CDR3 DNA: TGTGCCAGCAGTTATACTGACAGGGAAGATTTCTTT.

The chain's CDR3 is CASSLGLAGQSYEQYF. The CDR3 bases are TGCGCCAGCAGCTTGGGACTAGCGGGGCAATCCTACGAGCAGTACTTC. This chain connects TRBV5-1 to TRBJ2-7; 11 nucleotides align to TRBD2. Germline trimming cut 0 bases from V and 1 base from J; bases unmatched to any gene: 3. This CDR3 comprises 16 residues. In germline, CDR1 is SGHRS, CDR2 YFSETQ.

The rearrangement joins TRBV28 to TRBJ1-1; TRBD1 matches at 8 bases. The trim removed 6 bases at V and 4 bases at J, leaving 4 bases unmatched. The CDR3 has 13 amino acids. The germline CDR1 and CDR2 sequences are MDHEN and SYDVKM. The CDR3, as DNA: TGTGCCAGCAGCAGGGGGCCGGGCACTGAAGCTTTCTTT. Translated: CASSRGPGTEAFF.

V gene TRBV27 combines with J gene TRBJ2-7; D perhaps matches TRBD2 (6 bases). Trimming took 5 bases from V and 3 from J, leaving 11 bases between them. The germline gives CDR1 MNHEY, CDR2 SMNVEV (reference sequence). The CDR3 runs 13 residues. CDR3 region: CASSTSRDYEQYF. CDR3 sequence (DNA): TGTGCCAGCAGTACCTCGCGGGACTACGAGCAGTACTTC.

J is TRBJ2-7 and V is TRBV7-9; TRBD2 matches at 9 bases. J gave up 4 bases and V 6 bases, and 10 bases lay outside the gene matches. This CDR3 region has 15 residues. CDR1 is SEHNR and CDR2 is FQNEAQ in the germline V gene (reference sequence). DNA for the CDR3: TGTGCCAGCAGTTCCACTAGCGGGCGGGTATACGAGCAGTACTTC. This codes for CASSSTSGRVYEQYF.